The sequence of this T cell receptor (beta chain) was determined in a study of shared clonotypes between healthy human individuals. Study summary: Three CD4 naive, three CD4 memory, two CD8 naive and one CD8 memory plate were used per donor.

V lost 3 bases, J lost 7 bases, and 15 bases lay in between. This CDR3 is 14 amino acids long. Per the germline V gene, CDR1 is MNHEY and CDR2 is SMNVEV (reference sequence). Concerning this clone itself: Its antigen is undetermined.

The study, taken as a whole, reports: Researchers found naive subsets generally carried larger estimated richness than memory subsets. Between a handful of donors, naive CD4 clonotypes were shared at a level of about 5%. Depth of sequencing was expected to influence donor clonotype sharing.

Generated by immunoSEQ multiplex PCR, the TCRdb table keeps only in-frame clones and is missing some. Counted here are some 2.1 million clones, 95% occurring once; the ten biggest clones make up more than 0.1%. This TCR came from a man between 18 and 29 years old in good health. The chain uses TRBV27 and TRBJ1-2; D is ambiguous. The sequenced material came from naive CD4+ T cells sorted from blood. Described subset: CD45RA+ positively selected. The CDR3 reads CASSLSGMTSGYTF. The CDR3 DNA reads as TGTGCCAGCAGTTTGTCGGGTATGACCTCTGGCTACACCTTC.